Sequencing of this TCR beta chain was carried out in a study of blood T cell repertoires in COVID-19. Study details: The United States, Italy and Spain provided the acute and convalescent COVID-19 samples. The analysed material was cDNA or gDNA that came from T cells, B-cell-depleted T cells, or PBMCs.

Per the germline V gene, CDR1 is LNHDA and CDR2 is SQIVND (reference sequence). V was cut by 5 bases and J by 4 bases, with 15 bases left in between. CDR3 size: 15 residues. Authors' methods: From reference gene primer amplification, estimates of nucleated cell counts were derived. Measured with immunoSEQ multiplex PCR; TCRdb has only the in-frame clones, and not every one. V, J and clone size were drawn from that table, and D and trimming were deduced from the DNA. The data contain 160,000 or so clones, around 83% of them singletons. Sequenced material: peripheral blood. The V gene is TRBV19, the J gene TRBJ2-1; possible D gene TRBD1, 6 bases. This TCR was recovered from a woman between 50 and 59 years old with acute or convalescent COVID-19. The CDR3 sequence: CASSEQGLSYNEQFF. The CDR3 bases are TGTGCCAGTAGTGAACAGGGATTGTCGTACAATGAGCAGTTCTTC.